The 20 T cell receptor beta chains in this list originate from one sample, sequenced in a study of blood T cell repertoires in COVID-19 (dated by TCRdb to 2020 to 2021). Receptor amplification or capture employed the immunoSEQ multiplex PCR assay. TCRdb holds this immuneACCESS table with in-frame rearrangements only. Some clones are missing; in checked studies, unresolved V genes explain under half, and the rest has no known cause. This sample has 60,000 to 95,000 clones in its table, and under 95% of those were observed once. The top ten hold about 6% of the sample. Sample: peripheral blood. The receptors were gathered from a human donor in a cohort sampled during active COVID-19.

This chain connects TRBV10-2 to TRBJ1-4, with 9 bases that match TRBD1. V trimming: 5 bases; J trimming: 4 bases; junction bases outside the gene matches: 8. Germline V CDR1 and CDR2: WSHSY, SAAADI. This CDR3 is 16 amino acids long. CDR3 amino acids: CASSSGQGSLNEKLFF. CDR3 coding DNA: TGCGCCAGCAGTTCGGGACAGGGCTCCCTTAATGAAAAACTGTTTTTT.

In DNA form, the CDR3 reads TGTGCCAGCTCATCACAGGGGGAATATGAAAAACTGTTTTTT. Translated, it gives CASSSQGEYEKLFF. V is TRBV18 and J is TRBJ1-4; 8 bases fit TRBD1. This CDR3 has 14 residues. Germline CDR1 is KGHSH and CDR2 is LQKENI. V trimming: 5 bases; J trimming: 6 bases; junction bases outside the gene matches: 5.

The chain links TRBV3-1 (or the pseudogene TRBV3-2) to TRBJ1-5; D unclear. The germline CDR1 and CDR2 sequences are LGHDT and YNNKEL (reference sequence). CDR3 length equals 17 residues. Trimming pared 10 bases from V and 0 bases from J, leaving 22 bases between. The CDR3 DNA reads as TGTGCCACCAGTATTAGACTGGGGAGACCTAGCAATCAGCCCCAGCATTTT. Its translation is CATSIRLGRPSNQPQHF.

CDR3 nucleotides: TGTGCCACCCTCGCCCGCCTACAGGGTAGAGACACTGAAGCTTTCTTT. Encoded protein: CATLARLQGRDTEAFF. The rearrangement uses TRBV10-3 and TRBJ1-1, with D tentatively TRBD1 (6 bases). The CDR3 sequence is 16 residues long. Germline V lookup: CDR1 ENHRY, CDR2 SYGVKD. Trimming shortened V by 10 bases and J by 3 bases, and 24 bases separated the two germline ends.

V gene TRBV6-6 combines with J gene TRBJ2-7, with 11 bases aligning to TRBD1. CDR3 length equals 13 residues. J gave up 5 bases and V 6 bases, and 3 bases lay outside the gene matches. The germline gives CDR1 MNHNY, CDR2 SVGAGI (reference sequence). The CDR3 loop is CASSRTGGDEQYF. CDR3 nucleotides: TGTGCCAGCAGCCGGACAGGGGGCGACGAGCAGTACTTC.

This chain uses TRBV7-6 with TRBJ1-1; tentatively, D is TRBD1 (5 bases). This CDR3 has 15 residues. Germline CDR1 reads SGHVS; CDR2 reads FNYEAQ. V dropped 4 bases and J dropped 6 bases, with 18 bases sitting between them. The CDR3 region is CASSSADTGSSEAFF. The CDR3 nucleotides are TGTGCCAGCAGCTCAGCCGACACAGGTAGCTCTGAAGCTTTCTTT. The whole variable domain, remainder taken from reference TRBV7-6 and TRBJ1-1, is GAGVSQSPRYKVTKRGQDVALRCDPISGHVSLYWYRQALGQGPEFLTYFNYEAQQDKSGLPNDRFSAERPEGSISTLTIQRTEQRDSAMYRCASSSADTGSSEAFFGQGTRLTVV.

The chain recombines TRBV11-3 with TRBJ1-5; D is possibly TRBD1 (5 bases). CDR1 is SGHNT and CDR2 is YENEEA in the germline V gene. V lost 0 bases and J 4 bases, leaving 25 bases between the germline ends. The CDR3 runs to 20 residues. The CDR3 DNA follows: TGTGCCAGCAGCTTAGATTTTCTCCGTGGGGGGGTAGCTTGGAATCAGCCCCAGCATTTT. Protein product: CASSLDFLRGGVAWNQPQHF.

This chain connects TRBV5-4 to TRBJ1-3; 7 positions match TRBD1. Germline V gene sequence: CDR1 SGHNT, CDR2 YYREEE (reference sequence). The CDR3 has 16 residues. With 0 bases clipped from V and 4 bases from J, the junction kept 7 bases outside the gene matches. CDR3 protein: CASSLAKTGKGNTIYF. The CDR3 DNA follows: TGTGCCAGCAGCTTGGCCAAGACAGGGAAGGGAAACACCATATATTTT.

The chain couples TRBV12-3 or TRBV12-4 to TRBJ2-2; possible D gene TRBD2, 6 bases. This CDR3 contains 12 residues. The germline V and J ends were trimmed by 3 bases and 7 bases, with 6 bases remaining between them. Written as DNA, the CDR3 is TGTGCCAGCAGTTTCGGGGGCGGGGAGCTGTTTTTT. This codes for CASSFGGGELFF.

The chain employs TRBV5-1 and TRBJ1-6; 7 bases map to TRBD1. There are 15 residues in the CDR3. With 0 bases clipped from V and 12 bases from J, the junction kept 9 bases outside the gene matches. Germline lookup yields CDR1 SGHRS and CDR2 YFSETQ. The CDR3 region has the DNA TGCGCCAGCAGCTTGGAAGTAGGGCAGGGGGTACCCCTCCACTTT. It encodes CASSLEVGQGVPLHF.

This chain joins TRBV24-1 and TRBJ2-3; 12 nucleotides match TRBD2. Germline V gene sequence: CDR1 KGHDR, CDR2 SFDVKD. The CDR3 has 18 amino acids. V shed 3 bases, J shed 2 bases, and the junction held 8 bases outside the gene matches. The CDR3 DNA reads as TGTGCCACCAGTGATAGCCCCACTAGCGGGGGGCCCACAGATACGCAGTATTTT. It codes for CATSDSPTSGGPTDTQYF.

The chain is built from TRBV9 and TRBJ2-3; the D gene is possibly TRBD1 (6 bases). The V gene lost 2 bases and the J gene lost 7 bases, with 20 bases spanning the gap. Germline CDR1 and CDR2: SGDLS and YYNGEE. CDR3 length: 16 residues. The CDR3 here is CASSVLGWGPGNTQYF. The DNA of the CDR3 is TGTGCCAGCAGCGTCTTAGGTTGGGGGCCAGGGAATACGCAGTATTTT.

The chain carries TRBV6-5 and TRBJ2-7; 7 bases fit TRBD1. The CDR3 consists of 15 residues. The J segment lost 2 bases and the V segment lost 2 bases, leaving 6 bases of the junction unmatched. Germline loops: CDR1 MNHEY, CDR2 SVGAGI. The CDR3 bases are TGTGCCAGCAGTTACGAAGAGGGGGCGCCCTACGAGCAGTACTTC. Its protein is CASSYEEGAPYEQYF.

CDR3 sequence: CASSQGTGSSYNEQFF. The CDR3 DNA reads TGTGCCAGCAGCCAAGGAACAGGGAGCTCCTACAATGAGCAGTTCTTC. This chain connects TRBV3-1 (or the pseudogene TRBV3-2) to TRBJ2-1; a possible D gene is TRBD1 (6 bases). Germline values: CDR1 LGHDT, CDR2 YNNKEL (reference sequence). The ends were cut back, 1 base at V and 0 bases at J, with 10 bases in the middle. The CDR3 has 16 amino acids.

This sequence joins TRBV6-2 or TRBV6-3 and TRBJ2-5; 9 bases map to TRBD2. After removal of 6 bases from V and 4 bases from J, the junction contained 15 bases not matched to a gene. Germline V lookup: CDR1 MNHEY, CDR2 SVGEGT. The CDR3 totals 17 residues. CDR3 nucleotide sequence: TGTGCCAGCAGCCCCCCGCTGGGGCTAGCGGGGTCAGAGACCCAGTACTTC. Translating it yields CASSPPLGLAGSETQYF.

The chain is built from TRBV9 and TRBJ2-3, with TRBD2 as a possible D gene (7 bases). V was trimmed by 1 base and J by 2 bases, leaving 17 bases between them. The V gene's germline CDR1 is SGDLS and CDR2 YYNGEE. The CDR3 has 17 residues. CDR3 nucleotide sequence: TGTGCCAGCAGCGTATACCGGGGGGCGCCCAACACAGATACGCAGTATTTT. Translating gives CASSVYRGAPNTDTQYF.

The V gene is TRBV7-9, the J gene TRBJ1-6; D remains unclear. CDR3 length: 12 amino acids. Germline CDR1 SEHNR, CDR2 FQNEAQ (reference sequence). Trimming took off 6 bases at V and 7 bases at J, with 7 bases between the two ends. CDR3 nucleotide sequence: TGTGCCAGCAGGGTTGGCAATTCACCCCTCCACTTT. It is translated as CASRVGNSPLHF.

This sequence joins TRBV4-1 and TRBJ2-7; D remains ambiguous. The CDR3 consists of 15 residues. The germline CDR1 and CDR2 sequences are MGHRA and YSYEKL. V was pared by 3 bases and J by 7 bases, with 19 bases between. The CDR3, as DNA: TGCGCCAGCAGCCAGTATGCTCGTCAATCCGCGGAGCAGTACTTC. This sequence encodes CASSQYARQSAEQYF.

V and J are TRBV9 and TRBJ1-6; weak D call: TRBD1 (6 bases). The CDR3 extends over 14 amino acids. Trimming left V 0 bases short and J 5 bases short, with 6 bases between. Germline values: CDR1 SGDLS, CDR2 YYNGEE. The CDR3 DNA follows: TGTGCCAGCAGCGTAGCAGGGGATAATTCACCCCTCCACTTT. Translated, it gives CASSVAGDNSPLHF.

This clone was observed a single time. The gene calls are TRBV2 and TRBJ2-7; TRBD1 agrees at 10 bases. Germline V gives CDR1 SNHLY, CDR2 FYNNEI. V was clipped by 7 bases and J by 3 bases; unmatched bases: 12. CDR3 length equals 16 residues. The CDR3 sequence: CASTPRVGQGGYEQYF. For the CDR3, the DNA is TGTGCCAGCACCCCCCGCGTAGGACAGGGGGGCTACGAGCAGTACTTC.